The next 30 T cell receptor beta chains were all read from a single sample in a study of T-cell memory formation after mild COVID-19. MiXCR, run by TCRdb on the 5' RACE reads, gives a single entry per CDR3 protein. Seen here are roughly 600,000 distinct CDR3 sequences, 18% observed once, and the top ten hold more than 10%. Sequenced input: PBMCs or a T cell subset sorted from them (not recorded which). The receptors shown here come from an adult woman who had mild COVID-19 (a few samples of this study predate the infection). Cell type and time point are not known.

V gene TRBV4-2 combines with J gene TRBJ1-6, with D possibly being TRBD1 (6 bases). The CDR3 totals 13 residues. V lost 0 bases, J lost 9 bases, and 6 bases lay in between. CDR1 is LGHNA and CDR2 is YNFKEQ in the germline V gene. CDR3 sequence: CASSQDRGSPLHF. The CDR3 nucleotides are TGTGCCAGCAGCCAAGACAGGGGTTCACCCCTCCACTTT.

This sequence joins TRBV20-1 and TRBJ2-2; no reliable D call. In germline, CDR1 is DFQATT, CDR2 SNEGSKA (reference sequence). V was clipped by 6 bases and J by 4 bases, with 12 bases between them. The CDR3 covers 13 residues. The CDR3 bases are TGCAGTGCCGCCGGCCACTTCACCGGGGAGCTGTTTTTT. Translation: CSAAGHFTGELFF.

The gene calls are TRBV5-1 and TRBJ1-1; 7 positions match TRBD1. This CDR3 has 15 residues. Germline V gene lookup returns CDR1 SGHRS and CDR2 YFSETQ. V dropped 0 bases and J dropped 7; count of bases not matched to a gene: 9. As DNA, the CDR3 is TGCGCCAGCAGCTTGGGGGACAGTAAATACGTTGAAGCTTTCTTT. Encoded protein: CASSLGDSKYVEAFF.

This clonotype was observed a handful of times. The chain uses TRBV24-1 and TRBJ2-5, with 7 bases aligning to TRBD1. The CDR3 has 15 residues. Germline V CDR1 and CDR2: KGHDR, SFDVKD. Trimming removed 4 bases from V and 5 bases from J; junction bases left unmatched: 9. CDR3 in amino acids: CATSEQGRAGETQYF. CDR3 nucleotides: TGTGCCACCAGTGAACAGGGGAGAGCCGGGGAGACCCAGTACTTC.

This sequence joins TRBV6-5 and TRBJ2-5; no firm D call. V was trimmed by 0 bases and J by 3 bases, leaving 5 bases between them. The CDR3 length is 13 residues. In germline, CDR1 is MNHEY, CDR2 SVGAGI. The CDR3 region is CASSYSGEETQYF. In DNA form, the CDR3 reads TGTGCCAGCAGTTACTCTGGGGAAGAGACCCAGTACTTC.

The chain couples TRBV12-3 or TRBV12-4 to TRBJ1-1, with D maybe TRBD1 (6 bases). V dropped 5 bases and J dropped 1 base, with 20 bases sitting between them. The CDR3 contains 17 residues. This CDR3 reads CASSRGPRTVKNTEAFF. The DNA for the CDR3 is TGTGCCAGCAGTCGTGGACCCCGGACAGTAAAGAACACTGAAGCTTTCTTT.

The V gene is TRBV30, the J gene TRBJ2-5, with 7 positions matching TRBD1. Trimming at V came to 2 bases and at J to 5 bases, leaving 8 bases not matched to a gene. This CDR3 comprises 14 residues. CDR1 and CDR2 (germline): GTSNPN, SVGIG (reference sequence). The CDR3 DNA is TGTGCCTGGAGTCCGACAGGGTCAGGGGAGACCCAGTACTTC. Amino acid sequence: CAWSPTGSGETQYF.

The chain recombines TRBV4-1 with TRBJ2-1; TRBD2 agrees at 8 bases. Trimming took 5 bases from V and 2 from J; bases not matched to a gene: 8. Germline CDR1 MGHRA, CDR2 YSYEKL. The CDR3 extends over 16 amino acids. The CDR3 nucleotides are TGCGCCAGCAGCTTGGAGGTAGCGGGAACCTACAATGAGCAGTTCTTC. Translating it yields CASSLEVAGTYNEQFF.

This clonotype has just a few counts. The V call is TRBV29-1, the J call TRBJ2-7; D may be TRBD1 (5 bases). Germline values: CDR1 SQVTM, CDR2 ANQGSEA. The CDR3 is 11 residues long. Trimming removed 4 bases from V and 4 bases from J, with 8 bases in between. The CDR3 coding sequence is TGCAGCGTTGGCAGGGATTACGAGCAGTACTTC. This gives the protein CSVGRDYEQYF.

This clonotype was seen a few times. The V call is TRBV18, the J call TRBJ1-1; no definite D call. CDR1 and CDR2 (germline): KGHSH, LQKENI. V lost 3 bases, J lost 6 bases, and 11 bases lay in between. CDR3 length equals 13 residues. The CDR3 bases are TGTGCCAGCTCACCCGCAGAGGTTGCTGAAGCTTTCTTT. Its translation is CASSPAEVAEAFF.

The chain joins TRBV25-1 to TRBJ2-7; no firm D call. The CDR3 runs 13 residues. Germline V gene sequence: CDR1 MGHDK, CDR2 SYGVNS. Trimming pared 10 bases from V and 0 bases from J, leaving 13 bases between. CDR3 in amino acids: CAILGPTSYEQYF. The CDR3 region has the DNA TGTGCCATTTTAGGACCGACCTCCTACGAGCAGTACTTC.

This rearrangement joins TRBV16 to TRBJ2-1, with 8 bases matching TRBD2. Germline values: CDR1 KGHSY, CDR2 FQNENV. CDR3 size: 15 residues. V lost 1 base and J lost 8; bases outside the gene matches: 7. The CDR3 DNA follows: TGTGCCAGCAGCCAATTGGAGTCGGGGGGGCATGAGCAGTTCTTC. Protein: CASSQLESGGHEQFF. Looking up the rest from reference TRBV16 and TRBJ2-1 gives the full variable domain: GEEVAQTPKHLVRGEGQKAKLYCAPIKGHSYVFWYQQVLKNEFKFLISFQNENVFDETGMPKERFSAKCLPNSPCSLEIQATKLEDSAVYFCASSQLESGGHEQFFGPGTRLTVL.

This clonotype was seen more than once but under ten times. The chain carries TRBV2 and TRBJ2-3; D tentatively fits TRBD1 or TRBD2 (5 bases each). Trimming took 11 bases from V and 8 from J, leaving 17 bases between them. This CDR3 comprises 12 residues. Germline CDR1 and CDR2: SNHLY and FYNNEI. CDR3 region: CAGEGSVGTQYF. The CDR3 coding sequence is TGTGCCGGTGAGGGGTCCGTGGGTACGCAGTATTTT. Based on the CDR3 plus reference TRBV2 and TRBJ2-3, the full variable domain is EPEVTQTPSHQVTQMGQEVILRCVPISNHLYFYWYRQILGQKVEFLVSFYNNEISEKSEIFDDQFSVERPDGSNFTLKIRSTKLEDSAMYFCAGEGSVGTQYFGPGTRLTVL.

This clonotype was observed a few times. This chain connects TRBV12-3 or TRBV12-4 to TRBJ2-1; D may correspond to TRBD1 or TRBD2 (5 bases each). V was trimmed by 6 bases and J by 8 bases, leaving 23 bases between them. The CDR3 is 16 amino acids. CDR3 nucleotide sequence: TGTGCCAGCAGCTCGAATACCGGGACGTTCGACGATGAGCAGTTCTTC. Translating it yields CASSSNTGTFDDEQFF.

J is TRBJ1-1 and V is TRBV6-5, with D perhaps TRBD1 (5 bases). Trimming removed 0 bases from V and 1 base from J, with 9 bases in between. CDR1 and CDR2 from the germline V gene are MNHEY and SVGAGI. The CDR3 consists of 15 residues. CDR3 bases: TGTGCCAGCAGTTACTCGACAGTGGGGAACACTGAAGCTTTCTTT. Its protein product is CASSYSTVGNTEAFF.

The V and J genes are TRBV30 and TRBJ2-5; 8 positions match TRBD1. Trimming took 2 bases from V and 0 from J; bases not matched to a gene: 2. Germline-derived CDR1 and CDR2 are GTSNPN and SVGIG (reference sequence). The CDR3 spans 14 residues. CDR3 DNA: TGTGCCTGGAGTCGGACAGGGCACCAAGAGACCCAGTACTTC. Protein sequence: CAWSRTGHQETQYF.

This clonotype turned up a few times. The CDR3 sequence: CASSQGFSSTDTQYF. CDR3 nucleotides: TGCGCCAGCAGCCAGGGGTTCTCTAGCACAGATACGCAGTATTTT. This chain joins TRBV4-1 and TRBJ2-3; D gene ambiguous. In germline, CDR1 is MGHRA, CDR2 YSYEKL. This CDR3 is built from 15 residues. Trimming removed 3 bases at V and 0 bases at J, with 10 bases between.

This clonotype occurred a few times. The chain is built from TRBV7-2 and TRBJ2-1; the match to TRBD2 covers 11 bases. From germline, CDR1 is SGHTA and CDR2 FQGNSA. The CDR3 totals 19 residues. Trimming at V came to 5 bases and at J to 8 bases, leaving 20 bases not matched to a gene. The CDR3 loop is CASSRVGGASGRRIDEQFF. The CDR3 DNA sequence: TGTGCCAGCAGCCGCGTTGGGGGCGCTAGCGGGAGGAGAATCGATGAGCAGTTCTTC.

The chain recombines TRBV20-1 with TRBJ2-7; 8 nucleotides line up with TRBD1. Germline V gives CDR1 DFQATT, CDR2 SNEGSKA (reference sequence). The CDR3 is 14 amino acids. J gave up 6 bases and V 1 base, and 8 bases lay outside the gene matches. Here the CDR3 reads CSARGTGKGVEQYF. In nucleotides, the CDR3 is TGCAGTGCTAGAGGGACAGGGAAAGGGGTCGAGCAGTACTTC.

The chain recombines TRBV29-1 with TRBJ2-2, with 7 bases lining up with TRBD1. Germline V lookup: CDR1 SQVTM, CDR2 ANQGSEA. The CDR3 has 13 amino acids. V was pared by 6 bases and J by 2 bases, with 3 bases of the junction left unmatched. The CDR3 nucleotides are TGCAGCGTCCGGGACAGAAACACCGGGGAGCTGTTTTTT. It codes for CSVRDRNTGELFF.

There are a few counts of this clonotype. The V call is TRBV24-1, the J call TRBJ2-1, with TRBD2 matching over 8 bases. The junction had 5 bases not matched to a gene; V was cut back by 1 base and J by 4 bases. Per the germline V gene, CDR1 is KGHDR and CDR2 is SFDVKD. The CDR3 is 16 residues long. DNA for the CDR3: TGTGCCACCAGTGATTTAACTAGCGGACATTACAATGAGCAGTTCTTC. This codes for CATSDLTSGHYNEQFF.

This sequence joins TRBV19 and TRBJ1-2; D gene uncertain. V gave up 7 bases and J gave up 6 bases, with 21 bases separating them. The CDR3 runs 15 residues. Germline V gene lookup returns CDR1 LNHDA and CDR2 SQIVND (reference sequence). Here the CDR3 reads CASTRNSPSLDGYTF. Written as DNA, the CDR3 is TGTGCCAGTACTAGGAACTCGCCGAGTTTGGATGGCTACACCTTC. Looking up the rest from reference TRBV19 and TRBJ1-2 gives the full variable domain: DGGITQSPKYLFRKEGQNVTLSCEQNLNHDAMYWYRQDPGQGLRLIYYSQIVNDFQKGDIAEGYSVSREKKESFPLTVTSAQKNPTAFYLCASTRNSPSLDGYTFGSGTRLTVV.

The genes are TRBV15 and TRBJ2-3, with a tentative D call TRBD2 (6 bases). The germline V gene encodes CDR1 LNHNV and CDR2 YYDKDF (reference sequence). V lost 3 bases to trimming and J lost 2 bases, with 18 bases between them. CDR3 length equals 17 residues. In nucleotides, the CDR3 is TGTGCCACCAGCAGTCCGATACTAGCATCTAACACAGATACGCAGTATTTT. This encodes CATSSPILASNTDTQYF.

V and J are TRBV27 and TRBJ1-1, with a weak D call TRBD1 (6 bases). V was shortened by 6 bases and J by 4 bases, with 15 bases between the two germline ends. The CDR3 has 14 residues. CDR1 MNHEY and CDR2 SMNVEV come from the germline V gene (reference sequence). CDR3 DNA sequence: TGTGCCAGCAGCTTAGGGGGGTTGGGCACTGAAGCTTTCTTT. Translating gives CASSLGGLGTEAFF.

This clonotype was picked up a small number of times. The chain recombines TRBV3-1 with TRBJ2-3; TRBD2 matches at 10 bases. Germline V gene lookup returns CDR1 LGHDT and CDR2 YNNKEL (reference sequence). V was clipped by 0 bases and J by 1 base; unmatched bases: 4. The CDR3 covers 17 residues. The CDR3: CASSQDIAGGRTDTQYF. The DNA of the CDR3 is TGTGCCAGCAGCCAAGATATAGCGGGGGGCCGCACAGATACGCAGTATTTT.

This clonotype turned up a few times. This chain links TRBV20-1 with TRBJ2-5; 8 nucleotides agree with TRBD2. The CDR3 has 13 amino acids. Germline CDR1 and CDR2: DFQATT and SNEGSKA (reference sequence). Unmatched junction bases numbered 5, after V lost 6 bases and J lost 2 bases. CDR3 DNA: TGCAGTGCCCGAGCGGGAGCACAAGAGACCCAGTACTTC. Protein sequence: CSARAGAQETQYF.

A few counts support this clonotype. J is TRBJ2-6 and V is TRBV3-1; no definite D call. V lost 1 base to trimming and J lost 1 base, with 8 bases between them. Germline V gives CDR1 LGHDT, CDR2 YNNKEL (reference sequence). CDR3 length equals 16 residues. The DNA for the CDR3 is TGTGCCAGCAGCCAAGCGAGTGCGTCTGGGGCCAACGTCCTGACTTTC. This gives the protein CASSQASASGANVLTF.

The CDR3 nucleotides are TGTGCCAGCAGTGAAGGGACAGGGGAAGGAAACACCATATATTTT. Translating gives CASSEGTGEGNTIYF. This chain links TRBV2 with TRBJ1-3; 9 nucleotides align to TRBD1. The CDR3 is 15 amino acids. Germline assignment: CDR1 SNHLY and CDR2 FYNNEI. Trimming cost V 1 base and J 4 bases; bases outside gene matches: 2. Complete variable domain (other parts from reference TRBV2 and TRBJ1-3): EPEVTQTPSHQVTQMGQEVILRCVPISNHLYFYWYRQILGQKVEFLVSFYNNEISEKSEIFDDQFSVERPDGSNFTLKIRSTKLEDSAMYFCASSEGTGEGNTIYFGEGSWLTVV.

This clonotype was seen a few times. V is TRBV7-2 and J is TRBJ2-7, with 8 bases aligning to TRBD1. The germline V gene has CDR1 SGHTA and CDR2 FQGNSA. Unmatched junction bases numbered 9, after V lost 5 bases and J lost 3 bases. The CDR3 extends over 15 amino acids. CDR3 sequence reads: CASSPETGQGYEQYF. DNA for the CDR3: TGTGCCAGCAGCCCCGAGACAGGACAGGGCTACGAGCAGTACTTC. Full variable domain (outside the CDR3, taken from reference TRBV7-2 and TRBJ2-7): GAGVSQSPSNKVTEKGKDVELRCDPISGHTALYWYRQSLGQGLEFLIYFQGNSAPDKSGLPSDRFSAERTGGSVSTLTIQRTQQEDSAVYLCASSPETGQGYEQYFGPGTRLTVT.

This clonotype was counted many times. Written as DNA, the CDR3 is TGTGCCAGCAGAAAACCAGGGAACACCGGGGAGCTGTTTTTT. This sequence encodes CASRKPGNTGELFF. The V gene is TRBV6-5, the J gene TRBJ2-2; D gene unclear. This CDR3 is built from 14 residues. With 6 bases removed from V and 1 base from J, the gap between germline ends came to 9 bases. Germline CDR1 reads MNHEY; CDR2 reads SVGAGI.